This T cell receptor (beta chain) was retrieved from a study of cytomegalovirus exposure and HLA in healthy donors. CDR3 length: 14 residues. Germline V CDR1 and CDR2: SGHNT, YYREEE (reference sequence). Trimming shortened V by 1 base and J by 3 bases, and 10 bases separated the two germline ends. Details on this clone: Its antigen is not identified.

Profiling relied on immunoSEQ multiplex PCR, and the TCRdb table lists in-frame clones only, not all of them. The table records some 120,000 clones, 75% to 90% of them present only once. Separate from the roughly 700-subject first cohort, the roughly 110-subject validation cohort was the one that the donors belonged to. Overall study findings and caveats: Whilst most TCR sequences proved rare, a subset of public TCRs occurred across many donors. A few of the chains that were CMV-associated were confirmed in vitro to be specific for CMV antigens.

The clonotype comes from a woman between 18 and 29 years old in good health and CMV-seronegative. The sequenced sample consisted of PBMCs. This chain uses TRBV5-4 with TRBJ1-1; D may be TRBD1 (5 bases). CDR3 bases: TGTGCCAGCAGCTTGAAAGGGGAGGACACTGAAGCTTTCTTT. It translates to CASSLKGEDTEAFF.